The clone carrying this TCR beta chain was detected many times. What it recognizes is unknown. The CDR3 is 13 amino acids. Trimming cost V 6 bases and J 0 bases, with 10 bases left between them. Germline CDR1 is SGHRS and CDR2 is YFSETQ. TCRdb analysed the 5' RACE reads with MiXCR anew, one entry per CDR3 protein. The table includes under 700,000 distinct CDR3 sequences, less than 20% detected once. These data originate in a study of T cells after yellow fever vaccination. The overall study: When fractions had low cell numbers, they were prepared with SMART-Seq v4 Ultra Low Input.

Study-level results: After the booster, over 95% of CD4 and 88% of CD8 primary-response clones were re-detected.

This chain links TRBV5-1 with TRBJ2-7; tentative D call: TRBD2 (5 bases). Sequencing was performed on PBMCs, taken around 5 days after the first yellow fever vaccination. The sequence was collected from a man between 18 and 29 years old who received the YFV17D yellow fever vaccine. CDR3 amino acids: CASTSADSYEQYF. DNA of the CDR3: TGCGCCAGCACGTCAGCGGACTCCTACGAGCAGTACTTC.